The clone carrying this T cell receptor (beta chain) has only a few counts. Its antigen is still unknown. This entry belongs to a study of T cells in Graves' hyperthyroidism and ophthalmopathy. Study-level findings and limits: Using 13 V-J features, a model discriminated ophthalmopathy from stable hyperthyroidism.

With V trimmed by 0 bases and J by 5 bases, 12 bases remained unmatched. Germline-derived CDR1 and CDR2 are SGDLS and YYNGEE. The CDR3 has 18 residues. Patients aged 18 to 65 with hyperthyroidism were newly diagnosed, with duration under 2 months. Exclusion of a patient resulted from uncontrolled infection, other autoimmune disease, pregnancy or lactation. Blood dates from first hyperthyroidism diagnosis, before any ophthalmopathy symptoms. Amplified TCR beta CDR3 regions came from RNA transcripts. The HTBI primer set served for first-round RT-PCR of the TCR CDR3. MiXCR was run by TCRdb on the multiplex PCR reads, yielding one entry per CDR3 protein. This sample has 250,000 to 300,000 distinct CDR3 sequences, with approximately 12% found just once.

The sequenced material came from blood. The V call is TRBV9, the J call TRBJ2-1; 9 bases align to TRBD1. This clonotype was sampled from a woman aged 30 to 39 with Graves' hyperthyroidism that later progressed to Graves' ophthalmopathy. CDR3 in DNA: TGTGCCAGCAGCGTAGAGACGGGCGGGACAGGGACTGACAATGAGCAGTTCTTC. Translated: CASSVETGGTGTDNEQFF.